This is a list of T cell receptor beta chains from one sample in a study of blood T cells in healthy people across ages. TCRdb re-called the 5' RACE reads with MiXCR, one entry per CDR3 protein. The sample comprises 890,000 or so distinct CDR3 sequences, under 80% of which are singletons, and roughly 26% rests with the top ten. Sequencing was done on a sample of blood. The receptors shown here come from a man aged 30 to 39 in good health. CDR3s include the opening cysteine and the closing phenylalanine or tryptophan. D genes are given only for firm matches. Part of the rows lack a size; the others show once, few, many or a class for expanded clones.

abundance: once
d_gene: TRBD2
j_gene: TRBJ2-2
v_gene: TRBV3-1
CDR3nt: TGTGCCAGCAGCCTCGAGTGGGGACTAGCGGGGGTGGACACCGGGGAGCTGTTTTTT
CDR3aa: CASSLEWGLAGVDTGELFF

abundance: .
d_gene: TRBD2
j_gene: TRBJ2-1
v_gene: TRBV20-1
CDR3nt: TGCAGTCCCGGGGGGTCCCCCTACAATGAGCAGTTCTTC
CDR3aa: CSPGGSPYNEQFF

abundance: .
d_gene: .
j_gene: TRBJ2-7
v_gene: TRBV14
CDR3nt: TGTGCCAGCAGCCAAGTTGCGTACTACGAGCAGTACTTC
CDR3aa: CASSQVAYYEQYF

abundance: .
d_gene: .
j_gene: TRBJ2-3
v_gene: TRBV11-3
CDR3nt: TGTGCCAGCAGCCCGGGTAGTGGGCGGTACACAGATACGCAGTATTTT
CDR3aa: CASSPGSGRYTDTQYF

abundance: .
d_gene: .
j_gene: TRBJ2-5
v_gene: TRBV20-1
CDR3nt: TGCAGTGCTAGAGATCGGGCAGGGATCGGGCGTAGAGGAGAGACCCAGTACTTC
CDR3aa: CSARDRAGIGRRGETQYF

abundance: .
d_gene: TRBD2
j_gene: TRBJ2-7
v_gene: TRBV3-1
CDR3nt: TGTGCCAGCAGCCCGAGCGGGGCCTACTACGAGCAGTACTTC
CDR3aa: CASSPSGAYYEQYF

abundance: .
d_gene: TRBD1
j_gene: TRBJ1-1
v_gene: TRBV20-1
CDR3nt: TGCAGTGCTAGAGAAAGGAGGGGAACAGGGGGGGTTCGGACTGAAGCTTTCTTT
CDR3aa: CSARERRGTGGVRTEAFF

abundance: .
d_gene: TRBD1
j_gene: TRBJ2-7
v_gene: TRBV7-9
CDR3nt: TGTGCCAGCAGCTCGGCCGGGACAGGGGGTCACGAGCAGTACTTC
CDR3aa: CASSSAGTGGHEQYF

abundance: .
d_gene: TRBD2
j_gene: TRBJ2-3
v_gene: TRBV12-3/TRBV12-4
CDR3nt: TGTGCCAGCAGTTTCACCGGGGGGGGCCGCACAGATACGCAGTATTTT
CDR3aa: CASSFTGGGRTDTQYF

abundance: .
d_gene: .
j_gene: TRBJ1-2
v_gene: TRBV30
CDR3nt: TGTGCCTGGGGGAGACTCGCTACTAACTATGGCTACACCTTC
CDR3aa: CAWGRLATNYGYTF

abundance: .
d_gene: .
j_gene: TRBJ2-5
v_gene: TRBV9
CDR3nt: TGTGCCAGCAGCGTAGCGGGGGCAGAGACCCAGTACTTC
CDR3aa: CASSVAGAETQYF

abundance: .
d_gene: .
j_gene: TRBJ2-6
v_gene: TRBV6-2/TRBV6-3
CDR3nt: TGTGCCAGCAGTTACTCCCCGTGGGGGGCCAACGTCCTGACTTTC
CDR3aa: CASSYSPWGANVLTF

abundance: .
d_gene: .
j_gene: TRBJ2-1
v_gene: TRBV25-1
CDR3nt: TGTACCAGCATGGGGAACAATGAGCAGTTCTTC
CDR3aa: CTSMGNNEQFF

abundance: few
d_gene: .
j_gene: TRBJ1-2
v_gene: TRBV5-5
CDR3nt: TGTGCCAGCAGCTTGGTTTCGGGGTTTGGCGGCTACACCTTC
CDR3aa: CASSLVSGFGGYTF

abundance: .
d_gene: TRBD1
j_gene: TRBJ2-7
v_gene: TRBV7-9
CDR3nt: TGTGCCAGCAGCCGACAGGGGGGCGAGCAGTACTTC
CDR3aa: CASSRQGGEQYF

abundance: .
d_gene: .
j_gene: TRBJ2-1
v_gene: TRBV5-1
CDR3nt: TGCGCCAGCAGCTTGACAGGGCTCCCCTACAATGAGCAGTTCTTC
CDR3aa: CASSLTGLPYNEQFF

abundance: .
d_gene: .
j_gene: TRBJ2-3
v_gene: TRBV7-9
CDR3nt: TGTGCCAGCAGCTTTGGGCTATTGGGCACAGATACGCAGTATTTT
CDR3aa: CASSFGLLGTDTQYF

abundance: .
d_gene: TRBD2
j_gene: TRBJ2-5
v_gene: TRBV27
CDR3nt: TGTGCCAGCAGTTTATATTTAGGCGGGGGTTACCAAGAGACCCAGTACTTC
CDR3aa: CASSLYLGGGYQETQYF

abundance: few
d_gene: .
j_gene: TRBJ1-2
v_gene: TRBV28
CDR3nt: TGTGCCAGCAGTTCAGGGGTTAGCGGCTACACCTTC
CDR3aa: CASSSGVSGYTF

abundance: .
d_gene: TRBD2
j_gene: TRBJ2-3
v_gene: TRBV10-3
CDR3nt: TGTGCCATCAGTACGACTAGCGGGGGTGCAGATACGCAGGATTTT
CDR3aa: CAISTTSGGADTQDF

abundance: few
d_gene: .
j_gene: TRBJ1-6
v_gene: TRBV20-1
CDR3nt: TGCAGTGCTAGAGATCGGCGGACACCCAATTCACCCCTCCACTTT
CDR3aa: CSARDRRTPNSPLHF

abundance: .
d_gene: .
j_gene: TRBJ2-3
v_gene: TRBV6-2/TRBV6-3
CDR3nt: TGTGCCAGCTCCCGTGGGGGGTTAGGCACAGATACGCAGTATTTT
CDR3aa: CASSRGGLGTDTQYF

abundance: .
d_gene: .
j_gene: TRBJ1-2
v_gene: TRBV2
CDR3nt: TGTGCCAGCAGTGTACAGGCAAACTACTATGGCTACACCTTC
CDR3aa: CASSVQANYYGYTF

abundance: .
d_gene: .
j_gene: TRBJ1-1
v_gene: TRBV10-3
CDR3nt: TGTGCCATCAACAGGGAAATGAACACTGAAGCTTTCTTT
CDR3aa: CAINREMNTEAFF

abundance: .
d_gene: TRBD2
j_gene: TRBJ2-1
v_gene: TRBV12-3/TRBV12-4
CDR3nt: TGTGCCAGCAGACACCCTGGTCGCGGGGGGGCCTACAATGAGCAGTTCTTC
CDR3aa: CASRHPGRGGAYNEQFF

abundance: few
d_gene: TRBD1
j_gene: TRBJ2-1
v_gene: TRBV7-2
CDR3nt: TGTGCCAGCAGCTCCATGACAGGGTACAATGAGCAGTTCTTC
CDR3aa: CASSSMTGYNEQFF

abundance: .
d_gene: .
j_gene: TRBJ2-3
v_gene: TRBV2
CDR3nt: TGTGCCAGCAGCATGGGGGTGGGGCCGGGCACAGATACGCAGTATTTT
CDR3aa: CASSMGVGPGTDTQYF

abundance: .
d_gene: TRBD1
j_gene: TRBJ2-1
v_gene: TRBV2
CDR3nt: TGCGCCAGCAGTGCCGGGACAGGGGGCTGGGATGAGCAGTTCTTC
CDR3aa: CASSAGTGGWDEQFF

abundance: few
d_gene: TRBD2
j_gene: TRBJ2-7
v_gene: TRBV28
CDR3nt: TGTGCCAGCAAGGTCTCCTTCGGCGGGAGCTCCTACGAGCAGTACTTC
CDR3aa: CASKVSFGGSSYEQYF

abundance: .
d_gene: .
j_gene: TRBJ2-7
v_gene: TRBV27
CDR3nt: TGTGCCAGCAGTGTGGCTATCCCCTTTTACGAGCAGTACTTC
CDR3aa: CASSVAIPFYEQYF

abundance: few
d_gene: TRBD2
j_gene: TRBJ2-3
v_gene: TRBV5-1
CDR3nt: TGCGCCAGCAGCACCGGGACTAGCGGCACAGATACGCAGTATTTT
CDR3aa: CASSTGTSGTDTQYF

abundance: .
d_gene: TRBD1
j_gene: TRBJ1-4
v_gene: TRBV7-9
CDR3nt: TGTGCCAGCAGCTCAGTTGGACAGGGGTTTGAAAAACTGTTTTTT
CDR3aa: CASSSVGQGFEKLFF

abundance: few
d_gene: .
j_gene: TRBJ1-2
v_gene: TRBV7-3
CDR3nt: TGTGCCAGCAGCTTAATAACGTACGGGGGCTACACCTTC
CDR3aa: CASSLITYGGYTF

abundance: once
d_gene: .
j_gene: TRBJ2-2
v_gene: TRBV15
CDR3nt: TGTGCCACCAGCAATAGACAGCTGAACACCGGGGAGCTGTTTTTT
CDR3aa: CATSNRQLNTGELFF

abundance: .
d_gene: .
j_gene: TRBJ2-7
v_gene: TRBV9
CDR3nt: TGTGCCAGCAGCGTAGGTGGGAAGCCCTACGAGCAGTACTTC
CDR3aa: CASSVGGKPYEQYF

abundance: once
d_gene: TRBD1
j_gene: TRBJ1-5
v_gene: TRBV29-1
CDR3nt: TGCGGCGTTGGACAGGGGATGGGGAATCAGCCCCAGCATTTT
CDR3aa: CGVGQGMGNQPQHF

abundance: .
d_gene: .
j_gene: TRBJ2-5
v_gene: TRBV25-1
CDR3nt: TGTGCCAGCAGTGAAGTCTCGGCGAGTGGGACCCAGTACTTC
CDR3aa: CASSEVSASGTQYF

abundance: .
d_gene: .
j_gene: TRBJ2-7
v_gene: TRBV3-1
CDR3nt: TGTGCCAGCAGCCCAATGGGCAGGGGCGAGCAGTACTTC
CDR3aa: CASSPMGRGEQYF

abundance: once
d_gene: TRBD1
j_gene: TRBJ2-4
v_gene: TRBV2
CDR3nt: TGTGCCAGCCTCTCAGGGGGTGGCTGGTCCATTCAGTACTTC
CDR3aa: CASLSGGGWSIQYF

abundance: .
d_gene: .
j_gene: TRBJ1-5
v_gene: TRBV6-1
CDR3nt: TGTGCCAGCAGTCCTCCGGCGGGACGGGCTGAAGGTCAGCCCCAGCATTTT
CDR3aa: CASSPPAGRAEGQPQHF

abundance: .
d_gene: .
j_gene: TRBJ2-3
v_gene: TRBV12-3/TRBV12-4
CDR3nt: TGTGCCAGCAGTTCCCAGTCCGGCACAGATACGCAGTATTTT
CDR3aa: CASSSQSGTDTQYF

abundance: .
d_gene: TRBD2
j_gene: TRBJ2-1
v_gene: TRBV4-3
CDR3nt: TGCGCCAGCAGCCAAGGACTAGCGGGGGGGCAGGATGAGCAGTTCTTC
CDR3aa: CASSQGLAGGQDEQFF

abundance: few
d_gene: TRBD1
j_gene: TRBJ2-7
v_gene: TRBV7-2
CDR3nt: TGTGCCAGCAGCTTAGGGGGACAGAGCTCCTACGAGCAGTACTTC
CDR3aa: CASSLGGQSSYEQYF

abundance: .
d_gene: .
j_gene: TRBJ1-5
v_gene: TRBV4-1
CDR3nt: TGCGCCAGCAGCCATGCCGGGAGTCAGCCCCAGCATTTT
CDR3aa: CASSHAGSQPQHF

abundance: .
d_gene: TRBD1
j_gene: TRBJ1-2
v_gene: TRBV3-1
CDR3nt: TGTGCCAGCAGCCATCCCGGACAGGGGGCAAACTATGGCTACACCTTC
CDR3aa: CASSHPGQGANYGYTF

abundance: .
d_gene: .
j_gene: TRBJ2-1
v_gene: TRBV11-1
CDR3nt: TGTGCCAGCAGCGTTGACAGGCAGCCCCACTACAATGAGCAGTTCTTC
CDR3aa: CASSVDRQPHYNEQFF